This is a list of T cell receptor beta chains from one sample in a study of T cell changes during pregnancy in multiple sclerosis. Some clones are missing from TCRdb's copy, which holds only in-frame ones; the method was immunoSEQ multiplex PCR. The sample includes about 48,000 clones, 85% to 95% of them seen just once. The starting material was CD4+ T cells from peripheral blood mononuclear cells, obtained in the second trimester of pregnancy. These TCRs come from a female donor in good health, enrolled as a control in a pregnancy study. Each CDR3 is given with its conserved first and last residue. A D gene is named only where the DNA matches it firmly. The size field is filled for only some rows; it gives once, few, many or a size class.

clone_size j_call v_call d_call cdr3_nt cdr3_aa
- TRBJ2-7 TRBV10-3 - TGTGCCATCAGCTTACAGGGACACGAGCAGTACTTC CAISLQGHEQYF
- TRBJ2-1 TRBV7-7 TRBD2 TGTGCCAGCAGCCCGGGACTAGCGGGGGTCGAGCAGTTCTTC CASSPGLAGVEQFF
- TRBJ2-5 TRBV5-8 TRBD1 TGTGCCAGCAGCTGGGGGACAGGGGAAGAGACCCAGTACTTC CASSWGTGEETQYF
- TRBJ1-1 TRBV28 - TGTGCCACAATAGGAGGTGAAGCTTTCTTT CATIGGEAFF
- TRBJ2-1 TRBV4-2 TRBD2 TGTGCCAGCAGCCAGGCGGGAGGGCACAATGAGCAGTTCTTC CASSQAGGHNEQFF
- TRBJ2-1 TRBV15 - TGTGCCACCAGCAGAGAGGGGCATAGCAATGAGCAGTTCTTC CATSREGHSNEQFF
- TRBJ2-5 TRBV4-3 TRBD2 TGCGCCAGCAGCCAAGGGTATCGGCTAGCGGGAGGACTGTACCAAGAGACCCAGTACTTC CASSQGYRLAGGLYQETQYF
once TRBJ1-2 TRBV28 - TGTGCCAGCAGGGCAAAAGTTAACTATGGCTACACCTTC CASRAKVNYGYTF
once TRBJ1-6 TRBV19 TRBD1 TGTGCCAGTAGTAAGACAGGGGACTCACCCCTCCACTTT CASSKTGDSPLHF
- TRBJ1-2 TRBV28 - TGTGCCAGCAGTCCCCCCTCGTCCTATGGCTACACCTTC CASSPPSSYGYTF
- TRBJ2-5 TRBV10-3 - TGTGCCATCAGTGGAGGGCAAGAGACCCAGTACTTC CAISGGQETQYF
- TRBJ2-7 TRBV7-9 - TGTGCCAGCAGCGCGGACAGCAACTACGAGCAGTACTTC CASSADSNYEQYF
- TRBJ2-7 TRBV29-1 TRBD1 TGCAGCGTTGAAGATCCGGAGGCAGGGGGCGCGGGATACGAGCAGTACTTC CSVEDPEAGGAGYEQYF
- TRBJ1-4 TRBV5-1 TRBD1 TGCGCCAGCAGCTCGGGACAGGGCAATGAAAAACTGTTTTTT CASSSGQGNEKLFF
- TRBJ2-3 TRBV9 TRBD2 TGTGCCAGCAGCGTACCTCTCTCGACTAGCGGTACGACAGATACGCAGTATTTT CASSVPLSTSGTTDTQYF
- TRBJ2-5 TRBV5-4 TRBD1 TGTGCCACCCACCCGGGACAGGGGGCCCAGTGGCAAGAGACCCAGTACTTC CATHPGQGAQWQETQYF
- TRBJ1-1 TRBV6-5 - TGTGCCAGCAGGACCGCTGACAGCCCTGAAGCTTTCTTT CASRTADSPEAFF
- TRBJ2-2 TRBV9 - TGTGCCAGCAGCGTAAGTTCGGCAGGGACCGGGGAGCTGTTTTTT CASSVSSAGTGELFF
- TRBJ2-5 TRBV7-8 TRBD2 TGTGCCAGCAGCTTACGGGAGGGCCCTGAGACCCAGTACTTC CASSLREGPETQYF
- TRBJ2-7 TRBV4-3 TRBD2 TGCGCCAGCAGCCAAGAACTAGCGGGAGGGCCGAGACACGAGCAGTACTTC CASSQELAGGPRHEQYF
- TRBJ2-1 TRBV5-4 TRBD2 TGTGCCAGCAGCTTTAGAACTAGCGATTACAATGAGCAGTTCTTC CASSFRTSDYNEQFF
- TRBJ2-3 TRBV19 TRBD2 TGTGCCAGTAGTTCGACTTGGGGGGGTATCACAGATACGCAGTATTTT CASSSTWGGITDTQYF
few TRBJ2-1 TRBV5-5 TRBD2 TGTGCCAGCAGCTTCAGGGGAGCGGGGGGTAACAATGAGCAGTTCTTC CASSFRGAGGNNEQFF
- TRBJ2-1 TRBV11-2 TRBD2 TGTGCCAGCAAGCCCTTAGCGGGAGCCCGGGGGGGTGAGCAGTTCTTC CASKPLAGARGGEQFF
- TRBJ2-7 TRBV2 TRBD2 TGTGCCAGCAGTGACCCCCCGACCACTAGCGCCACCTACGAGCAGTACTTC CASSDPPTTSATYEQYF
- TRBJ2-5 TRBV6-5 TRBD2 TGTGCCAGCAGCCCCGGACTAGCAGGGACCCAGTACTTC CASSPGLAGTQYF
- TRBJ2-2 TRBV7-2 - TGTGCCAGCAGTACATATAGCGGTGCGAACACCGGGGAGCTGTTTTTT CASSTYSGANTGELFF
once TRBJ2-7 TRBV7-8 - TGTGCCAGCAGTCCCACGCGAGACTACGAGCAGTACTTC CASSPTRDYEQYF
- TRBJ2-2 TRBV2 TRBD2 TGTGCCAGCATGGGGGGGGTCGGGGAGCTGTTTTTT CASMGGVGELFF
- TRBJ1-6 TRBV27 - TGTGCCAGCAGTTCGCAGTTGAATGCCCCATATAATTCACCCCTCCACTTT CASSSQLNAPYNSPLHF
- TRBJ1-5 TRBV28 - TGTGCCAGCTACCCCGGGGTGGGAAATCAGCCCCAGCATTTT CASYPGVGNQPQHF
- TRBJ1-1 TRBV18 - TGTGCCAGCTCACCTATGGCAGGGTCTATGAACACTGAAGCTTTCTTT CASSPMAGSMNTEAFF
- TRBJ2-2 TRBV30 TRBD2 TGTGCCTGGAGACCTAGCGGGATAGTCACCGGGGAGCTGTTTTTT CAWRPSGIVTGELFF
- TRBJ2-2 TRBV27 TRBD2 TGTGCCAGCAGTTTTTCAAGCGGGAGTAGGGAAACCGGGGAGCTGTTTTTT CASSFSSGSRETGELFF
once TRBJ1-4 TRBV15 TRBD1 TGTGCCACCAGCAGGGGACAGTTATTCAATGAAAAACTGTTTTTT CATSRGQLFNEKLFF
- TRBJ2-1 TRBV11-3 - TGTGCCAGCAGCCTTTCTCCGGGACTGAACTTGGATGAGCAGTTCTTC CASSLSPGLNLDEQFF
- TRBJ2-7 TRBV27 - TGTGCCAGCAGTTCGAGGTCGCGGCTCGAGCAGTACTTC CASSSRSRLEQYF
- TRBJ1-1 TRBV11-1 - TGTGCCAGCAGCTTAAGCGGTGGAGCTTTCTTT CASSLSGGAFF
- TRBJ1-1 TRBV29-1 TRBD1 TGCAGCGTTGCCCCTGGGGCAGGGGGCACTGAAGCTTTCTTT CSVAPGAGGTEAFF
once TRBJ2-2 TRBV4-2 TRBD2 TGTGCCAGCAGCCAGTCAGCGGGAGGATCGAGGGACACCGGGGAGCTGTTTTTT CASSQSAGGSRDTGELFF
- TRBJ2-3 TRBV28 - TGTGCCAGCAGTCTCTGGACACGTAGCACAGATACGCAGTATTTT CASSLWTRSTDTQYF
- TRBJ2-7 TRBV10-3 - TGTGCCATCAGTGATGACAGGATGGGGCAGTACTTC CAISDDRMGQYF
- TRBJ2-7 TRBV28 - TGTGCCAGCAGGCGGACTGCGGGCTACGAGCAGTACTTC CASRRTAGYEQYF
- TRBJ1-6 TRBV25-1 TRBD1 TGTGCCAGCAGTAAATCTGGGACAGGGTATTCACCCCTCCACTTT CASSKSGTGYSPLHF
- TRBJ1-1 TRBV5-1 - TGCGCCAGCAGCTTGAGCCCACCCAACACTGAAGCTTTCTTT CASSLSPPNTEAFF
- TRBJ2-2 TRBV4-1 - TGCGCCAGCAGCCAAGACAAGCGACCGAGTTACACCGGGGAGCTGTTTTTT CASSQDKRPSYTGELFF
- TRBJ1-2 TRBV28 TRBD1 TGTGCCAGCAGTTTTGGACAGGCTAACTATGGCTACACCTTC CASSFGQANYGYTF
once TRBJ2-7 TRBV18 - TGTGCCAGCTCACCATCCGCCAGGTTGGGGCCCTACGAGCAGTACTTC CASSPSARLGPYEQYF
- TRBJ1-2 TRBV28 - TGTGCCAGCAGTTTACCCCTTCGGGGGGGCTACACCTTC CASSLPLRGGYTF
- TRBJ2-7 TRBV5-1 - TGCGCCAGCAGCTTGGCGGGGAACTACGAGCAGTACTTC CASSLAGNYEQYF
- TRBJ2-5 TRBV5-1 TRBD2 TGCGCCAGCTACTTGGGACTAGCGGGAGGTCAAGAGACCCAGTACTTC CASYLGLAGGQETQYF
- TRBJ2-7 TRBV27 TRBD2 TGTGCCAGCAGTTTAATAAGCGGGGGTTACGAGCAGTACTTC CASSLISGGYEQYF
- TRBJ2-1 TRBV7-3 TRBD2 TGTGCCAGCAGCTTGGCCAGCGGGAGGGCCTTCAATGAGCAGTTCTTC CASSLASGRAFNEQFF
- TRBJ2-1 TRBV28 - TGTGCCAGCAGTCCAGCGGGTTCATCCTACAATGAGCAGTTCTTC CASSPAGSSYNEQFF
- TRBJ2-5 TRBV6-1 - TGTGCCAGCAGTGAAGCGCCAGGGCGGGGGACCCAGTACTTC CASSEAPGRGTQYF
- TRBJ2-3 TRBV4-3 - TGCGCCAGCAGCCAAGATCTCAGGGGGGCCACAGATACGCAGTATTTT CASSQDLRGATDTQYF
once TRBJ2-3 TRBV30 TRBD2 TGTGCCTGGACCGGGACTAGCGGGAGAGGAGATACGCAGTATTTT CAWTGTSGRGDTQYF
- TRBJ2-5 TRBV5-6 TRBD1 TGTGCCAGCAGCCCGGGGAAGACAGGGGTTGGAGAGACCCAGTACTTC CASSPGKTGVGETQYF
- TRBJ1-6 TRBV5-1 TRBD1 TGCGCCAGCAATGACGGGACAGGGTTTTCACCCCTCCACTTT CASNDGTGFSPLHF